This T cell receptor (beta chain) derives from a study of T cells in Graves' hyperthyroidism and ophthalmopathy. Worth noting for this clonotype: Its cognate antigen is unknown.

CDR1 is KGHSH, CDR2 LQKENI, per germline. V was trimmed by 4 bases and J by 0 bases, leaving 13 bases between them. This CDR3 is 16 amino acids long. General study points: Appearing also in blood were most of the thyroid clonotypes expanded above 0.001.

Those patients with uncontrolled infection, other autoimmune disease, pregnancy or lactation were excluded. The authors obtained PBMCs from 7.5 to 10 ml of fresh peripheral blood. TCR beta CDR3 region amplification was performed from RNA transcripts. The TCR CDR3 first-round RT-PCR relied on the HTBI primer set. TCRdb ran MiXCR on the multiplex PCR reads and lists one entry per CDR3 protein. The sample records under 350,000 distinct CDR3 sequences, around a sixth being singletons. Material for sequencing was blood. The chain couples TRBV18 to TRBJ1-5, with D unclear. This TCR derives from a woman aged 45-59 years with Graves' hyperthyroidism. CDR3 sequence (DNA): TGTGCCAGCTCACAGTCGTCCCTATCTAGCAATCAGCCCCAGCATTTT. It translates to CASSQSSLSSNQPQHF.